This T cell receptor beta chain derives from a study of monozygotic twins with inflammatory bowel disease (dated by TCRdb to the late 2010s). Background for the entire study: The full study comprised 28 monozygotic twin pairs: nine German pairs (four IBD-concordant, five IBD-discordant) and 19 IBD-discordant Danish pairs. Each individual had, on average, about 151 000 unique TCRalpha sequences and 181 000 unique TCRbeta sequences available for analysis. Disease-associated traits were sought mainly through comparisons between IBD patients and their genetically identical healthy co-twins within discordant pairs. Here is what the overall study found, with its caveats: No single strong signal or clonotype linked to IBD turned up in the results, so the idea that one exists was not supported. Background noise and inter-individual variability may have been introduced into the repertoires by the differing immunosuppressive treatments among patients. Measured by the inverse Simpson index, TCRbeta repertoire diversity was lower in IBD patients than in their healthy co-twins. The analysis was unable to tell different T cell subtypes apart. Concordant and discordant twins showed no difference in repertoire similarity, possibly because of limited statistical power. Compared with healthy twins, IBD patients had fewer clonotypes in common with other individuals, a difference most pronounced in patients showing signs of disease activity.

From each donor, a roughly 2.6 ml peripheral blood sample was collected into PAXgene tubes and stored at -80 degrees C. Without any T cell sorting, total RNA was extracted from whole blood using the PAXgene blood miRNA kit on an automated QIAcube. Peripheral blood from monozygotic twin pairs who were concordant or discordant for inflammatory bowel disease underwent deep TCRalpha and TCRbeta repertoire profiling using unique molecular barcoding. Smoking habits were recorded for all twin pairs, with individuals classified as current, former or never smokers. Library preparation employed 5' RACE. Preparation of each TCR library used around 3,500 ng of total RNA. For each sample, cDNA synthesis with SMARTScribe reverse transcriptase was split into eight separate reactions. During cDNA synthesis, template switching was used to introduce unique molecular identifiers that contained a 6-nucleotide sample barcode. TCRalpha and TCRbeta cDNA was amplified by two nested PCRs of 16 and 9 cycles, with bead purification after each PCR. Before amplification, the cDNA was treated with uracil DNA-glycosylase and purified using the QIAquick PCR purification kit. The second PCR added Illumina TruSeq-compatible adapters along with sample-specific barcodes. TapeStation and Qubit were used to check library quality and concentration, and 4 to 6.5 ng of each library went into the pool. Pooled libraries were sequenced on an Illumina HiSeq2500 single-index Rapid Run with 2 x 100 bp reads and custom sequencing primers. The source study handled its data this way. MiGEC version 1.2.6 was used for UMI-based consensus assembly, which corrected PCR and sequencing errors. MiXCR version 2.1.1 was used for V(D)J alignment, clonotype assembly and CDR3 extraction. Gene usage, clonotype sharing and MAIT/NKT TCR abundance were normalised by analysing the top 1000, 10 000 and 20 000 clonotypes per sample. After downsampling to 27 000 UMIs, diversity was calculated as the inverse Simpson index using the vegan R package. Paired Mann-Whitney U tests were applied to discordant twin pairs, with Benjamini-Hochberg correction for multiple testing. Once TCRdb had reprocessed the reads, it stored one entry per CDR3 protein sequence and supplied no DNA. TCRdb, rather than the study authors, made the V and J calls. The table held for this sample gives 140,000 to 150,000 distinct CDR3 sequences. The leading ten clones occupy more than 0.95% of the sample.

About this clonotype itself: Its recognized antigen is unknown.

CDR1 and CDR2 (SEHNR, FQNEAQ) derive from the germline V gene (reference sequence). From the cysteine up to the phenylalanine, the CDR3 has a length of 16 residues. The record lacks a DNA sequence. The sequence links TRBV7-9 to TRBJ2-3; the TCRdb D gene call, TRBD1, has no DNA to confirm it. Sample: blood. The TCR originated in a human donor with ulcerative colitis or Crohn's disease, or a healthy co-twin of an affected twin (not recorded which). The CDR3 region reads CASSSPGALFTDTQYF.